This section outlines one T cell receptor beta chain sequence together with its context. It lacks a known antigen. No base quality values were provided; no much bigger clone lies one nucleotide off. Participants in the prospective study were aged about 18 to 89 years, lived in 24 United States geographic areas, and enrolled through a virtual design. In the prospective study, participants were assigned to cohorts based on the clinical history participants reported in a screening survey and a study questionnaire. In the prospective study, whole blood, serum and a nasopharyngeal or oropharyngeal swab were collected from each participant by mobile phlebotomists. Additional blood draws and questionnaires over an approximately 2-month period could optionally be provided by prospective study participants. Before DNA extraction, prospective study blood samples were shipped either frozen or at room temperature.

This sample stems from a study of blood T cell repertoires in COVID-19 (TCRdb year 2020). Study-wide context: Samples covering the acute and convalescent phases of COVID-19 were provided by collaborators in the United States, Italy and Spain. Deeply sampled blood TCRbeta repertoires from subjects exposed to, actively infected with, or recovered from COVID-19 were included in the dataset. Where available, HLA class I and class II types were taken from metadata supplied by the sample provider and were not determined by assay-based typing. The prospective study material was composed of cDNA or gDNA derived from T cells, B-cell-depleted T cells, or PBMCs. Sample metadata almost always included a de-identified subject ID, COVID-19 status, age in years and sex. A freely available public database, intended as a resource for researchers studying the immune response to SARS-CoV-2, is where the repertoires were released. The samples were drawn from the first 160 participants of the ongoing ImmuneRACE study and from some 1,300 subjects provided by 6 global collaborators. Summary of the overall study and its limitations: Clinical and demographic metadata were provided uncurated, with the amount varying by source and participant.

TCRbeta CDR3 regions were amplified from genomic DNA by means of the immunoSEQ Assay, a bias-controlled multiplex PCR. In the authors' own workflow: Nucleated cell counts per sample were estimated from amplification of reference gene primers within the assay. Sequence reads were collapsed and filtered to measure the absolute abundance of every unique TCRbeta CDR3 rearrangement. For each sample, productive Simpson clonality was calculated as the square root of Simpson's diversity index over productive rearrangements. Here the immuneACCESS table is served through TCRdb, limited to in-frame sequences with V and J called. Missing clones are a known gap in these copies; in checked studies unresolved V genes cover under half, and the rest lacks a known reason. Clonal size and the V and J genes are those of that table, whereas D and trimming came from the DNA. In this sample the table shows around 250,000 clones, more than 80% of which occur a single time. Over 4% of the sample comes from the top ten.

The germline V gene supplies CDR1 SGHVS and CDR2 FNYEAQ. Unmatched junction bases come to 8, with V trimmed by 6 bases and J by 5 bases. Including the terminal cysteine and phenylalanine, the CDR3 comprises 15 residues. The DNA shown is the 45-base CDR3, in frame from base 1. Sequenced input: PBMCs or T cells enriched from blood (not recorded which). The chain uses TRBV7-6 and TRBJ2-2, with TRBD2 matching 8 junction bases. The receptor comes from a woman aged 25-40 years with acute COVID-19. The DNA reads as follows: TGTGCCAGCAGGCCCCTCACGGGAGGGACCGGGGAGCTGTTTTTT. The resulting protein is CASRPLTGGTGELFF.